The 20 T cell receptor beta chains reported below all come from one sample, sequenced in a study of technical replicates of blood from several donors. Generated by immunoSEQ multiplex PCR, the TCRdb table keeps only in-frame clones and is missing some. The table records roughly 72,000 clones, approximately 93% of them present only once. The sample was T cells isolated from PBMCs. The receptors were sampled from a human donor in good health.

CDR3 nucleotides: TGTGCCAGCAGTGCCCCGGGGGAGGAAAAACTGTTTTTT. Its translation is CASSAPGEEKLFF. The chain has TRBV6-1 and TRBJ1-4, with a possible D match to TRBD1 (5 bases). V was clipped by 4 bases and J by 8 bases, with 11 bases between them. The CDR3 totals 13 residues. The germline gives CDR1 MNHNS, CDR2 SASEGT.

This chain connects TRBV30 to TRBJ1-2, with 9 bases matching TRBD1. The V and J ends lost 3 bases and 2 bases, in that order; junction bases with no gene match: 16. Germline V lookup: CDR1 GTSNPN, CDR2 SVGIG (reference sequence). The CDR3 has 18 residues. CDR3 nucleotide sequence: TGTGCCTGGAGCGGTCAGGCCTTAAAGACAGGGGGGAACTATGGCTACACCTTC. It specifies CAWSGQALKTGGNYGYTF.

CDR3 sequence (DNA): TGTGCCAGCAGCATCGGACAGGGGGGCGATGAAAAACTGTTTTTT. Translating it yields CASSIGQGGDEKLFF. This chain joins TRBV5-6 and TRBJ1-4, with 10 bases that match TRBD1. CDR1 SGHDT and CDR2 YYEEEE come from the germline V gene. This CDR3 has 15 residues. The V segment lost 4 bases and the J segment 6 bases; nucleotides outside the gene matches: 6. Together with reference TRBV5-6 and TRBJ1-4, the CDR3 gives the full variable domain: DAGVTQSPTHLIKTRGQQVTLRCSPKSGHDTVSWYQQALGQGPQFIFQYYEEEERQRGNFPDRFSGHQFPNYSSELNVNALLLGDSALYLCASSIGQGGDEKLFFGSGTQLSVL.

The chain carries TRBV14 and TRBJ2-7; 10 bases line up with TRBD2. The CDR3 length is 15 residues. CDR1 SGHDN and CDR2 FVKESK come from the germline V gene. V lost 5 bases to trimming and J lost 4 bases; unmatched junction nucleotides: 8. In DNA form, the CDR3 reads TGTGCCAGCAGCTTTTTTCTAGCGGGGGTATACGAGCAGTACTTC. This encodes CASSFFLAGVYEQYF.

The V call is TRBV5-8, the J call TRBJ1-1, with D uncertain. The V end was cut by 3 bases, the J end by 3 bases, with 9 bases between. This CDR3 is built from 13 residues. Germline V CDR1 and CDR2: SGHTS, YDEGEE. The CDR3 bases are TGTGCCAGCAGCTACTTTACCGACACTGAAGCTTTCTTT. Translating gives CASSYFTDTEAFF.

This sequence joins TRBV5-4 and TRBJ2-5; no clear D. The CDR3 has 13 residues. Germline V gene data show CDR1 as SGHNT and CDR2 as YYREEE (reference sequence). Trimming removed 0 bases from V and 2 bases from J, with 5 bases in between. The CDR3 sequence: CASSLGQQETQYF. The CDR3 bases are TGTGCCAGCAGCTTGGGGCAGCAAGAGACCCAGTACTTC. Full variable domain (remainder filled in from reference TRBV5-4 and TRBJ2-5): ETGVTQSPTHLIKTRGQQVTLRCSSQSGHNTVSWYQQALGQGPQFIFQYYREEENGRGNFPPRFSGLQFPNYSSELNVNALELDDSALYLCASSLGQQETQYFGPGTRLLVL.

The chain employs TRBV7-2 and TRBJ2-3; 8 bases line up with TRBD1. CDR1 is SGHTA, CDR2 FQGNSA, per germline. Trimming cost V 3 bases and J 5 bases; bases outside gene matches: 4. This CDR3 contains 14 residues. The CDR3 nucleotides read TGTGCCAGCAGCTTGACAGGGGAGATAGATACGCAGTATTTT. This codes for CASSLTGEIDTQYF.

The gene calls are TRBV7-9 and TRBJ2-3; weak D call: TRBD1 (5 bases). With 5 bases removed from V and 3 bases from J, the gap between germline ends came to 15 bases. Germline CDR1 SEHNR, CDR2 FQNEAQ (reference sequence). CDR3 length equals 15 residues. The CDR3 DNA follows: TGTGCCAGCAGCCTCCTTGACAGTCTGACAGATACGCAGTATTTT. Protein: CASSLLDSLTDTQYF. Full variable domain (outside the CDR3, taken from reference TRBV7-9 and TRBJ2-3): DTGVSQNPRHKITKRGQNVTFRCDPISEHNRLYWYRQTLGQGPEFLTYFQNEAQLEKSRLLSDRFSAERPKGSFSTLEIQRTEQGDSAMYLCASSLLDSLTDTQYFGPGTRLTVL.

This rearrangement joins TRBV19 to TRBJ2-5, with TRBD2 matching 11 bases. V shed 6 bases, J shed 5 bases, and the junction held 14 bases outside the gene matches. Germline V gives CDR1 LNHDA, CDR2 SQIVND (reference sequence). This CDR3 is 17 amino acids long. The CDR3 nucleotides read TGTGCCAGTAGCCCTACCCTGCTAGCGGGAGGAGCGGAGACCCAGTACTTC. Translated, it gives CASSPTLLAGGAETQYF. Looking up the rest from reference TRBV19 and TRBJ2-5 gives the full variable domain: DGGITQSPKYLFRKEGQNVTLSCEQNLNHDAMYWYRQDPGQGLRLIYYSQIVNDFQKGDIAEGYSVSREKKESFPLTVTSAQKNPTAFYLCASSPTLLAGGAETQYFGPGTRLLVL.

The rearrangement uses TRBV18 and TRBJ1-1; D is unresolved. This CDR3 spans 15 amino acids. The V gene's germline CDR1 is KGHSH and CDR2 LQKENI. Trimming shortened V by 3 bases and J by 3 bases, and 14 bases separated the two germline ends. The CDR3 loop reads CASSPSSGYYTEAFF. CDR3 coding DNA: TGTGCCAGCTCACCTTCGTCAGGCTATTACACTGAAGCTTTCTTT.

The chain carries TRBV11-2 and TRBJ2-3; 9 nucleotides align to TRBD1. CDR1 and CDR2 from the germline V gene are SGHAT and FQNNGV. Germline trimming cut 5 bases from V and 4 bases from J; bases unmatched to any gene: 4. This CDR3 spans 14 amino acids. Here the CDR3 reads CASSRDRESDTQYF. In DNA form, the CDR3 reads TGTGCCAGCAGCCGGGACAGGGAATCAGATACGCAGTATTTT.

The chain recombines TRBV28 with TRBJ2-7, with 7 bases lining up with TRBD1. The V gene's germline CDR1 is MDHEN and CDR2 SYDVKM. The ends lost 6 bases at V and 5 bases at J; junction bases unmatched: 10. The CDR3 contains 14 residues. The CDR3 reads CASSPRQGGDEQYF. The CDR3 DNA is TGTGCCAGCAGCCCCCGACAGGGTGGCGACGAGCAGTACTTC. Full variable domain (missing parts from reference TRBV28 and TRBJ2-7): DVKVTQSSRYLVKRTGEKVFLECVQDMDHENMFWYRQDPGLGLRLIYFSYDVKMKEKGDIPEGYSVSREKKERFSLILESASTNQTSMYLCASSPRQGGDEQYFGPGTRLTVT.

V usage is TRBV19 and J usage is TRBJ2-5; the match to TRBD2 covers 8 bases. The CDR3 covers 16 residues. The ends lost 3 bases at V and 2 bases at J; junction bases unmatched: 8. Per germline, CDR1 LNHDA and CDR2 SQIVND (reference sequence). CDR3 nucleotide sequence: TGTGCCAGTAGTATGGCCCGGGGGGGTGGGCAAGAGACCCAGTACTTC. Translation gives CASSMARGGGQETQYF.

This chain uses TRBV7-8 with TRBJ2-7; TRBD2 agrees at 15 bases. Germline V gene lookup returns CDR1 SGHVS and CDR2 FQNEAQ. The trim removed 0 bases at V and 7 bases at J, leaving 1 base unmatched. The CDR3 length is 15 residues. For the CDR3, the DNA is TGTGCCAGCAGCTTAGCAGGACTAGCGGGAGGGGAGCAGTACTTC. This translates into CASSLAGLAGGEQYF.

V and J are TRBV27 and TRBJ2-7, with D maybe TRBD1 (6 bases). V lost 2 bases, J lost 3 bases, and 8 bases lay in between. This CDR3 contains 13 residues. Germline V CDR1 and CDR2: MNHEY, SMNVEV (reference sequence). CDR3 in DNA: TGTGCCAGCAGTTTAGAGGGGGTCTACGAGCAGTACTTC. Amino acid sequence: CASSLEGVYEQYF.

The gene calls are TRBV13 and TRBJ2-7; 12 bases align to TRBD2. The junction had 14 bases not matched to a gene; V was cut back by 6 bases and J by 5 bases. Germline V gives CDR1 PRHDT, CDR2 FYEKMQ (reference sequence). The CDR3 sequence is 17 residues long. CDR3 sequence: CASSTRFLTSGSDEQYF. In DNA form, the CDR3 reads TGTGCCAGCAGTACACGTTTCTTGACTAGCGGGAGTGACGAGCAGTACTTC.

This clone has just a few counts. This rearrangement joins TRBV6-1 to TRBJ1-5; tentatively, D is TRBD1 (5 bases). The V gene lost 4 bases and the J gene lost 9 bases, with 19 bases spanning the gap. The CDR3 loop spans 15 amino acids. Germline CDR1 is MNHNS and CDR2 is SASEGT. CDR3 DNA sequence: TGTGCCAGCAGTGGAGATTTAAGGGGTGGTCCGCCCCAGCATTTT. This gives the protein CASSGDLRGGPPQHF.

The chain carries TRBV4-2 and TRBJ2-7; possibly TRBD2 for D (5 bases). V gave up 1 base and J gave up 2 bases, with 12 bases separating them. The CDR3 is 15 amino acids. Germline V CDR1 and CDR2: LGHNA, YNFKEQ. CDR3 sequence (DNA): TGTGCCAGCAGCCAAGGCCTAGCAACCCCCTACGAGCAGTACTTC. It translates to CASSQGLATPYEQYF.

The chain uses TRBV5-1 and TRBJ1-1; weak D call: TRBD1 (5 bases). Trimming took 3 bases from V and 4 from J, leaving 10 bases between them. Per the germline V gene, CDR1 is SGHRS and CDR2 is YFSETQ. This CDR3 comprises 13 residues. In DNA, the CDR3 is TGCGCCAGCAGCTATGGGGCCTCCACTGAAGCTTTCTTT. Its translation: CASSYGASTEAFF.

The CDR3, as DNA: TGTGCCTGGAGTGTACTAGACACTGAAGCTTTCTTT. The encoded protein is CAWSVLDTEAFF. The chain recombines TRBV30 with TRBJ1-1; D remains ambiguous. The germline gives CDR1 GTSNPN, CDR2 SVGIG (reference sequence). V gave up 0 bases and J gave up 3 bases, with 5 bases separating them. The CDR3 has 12 residues.